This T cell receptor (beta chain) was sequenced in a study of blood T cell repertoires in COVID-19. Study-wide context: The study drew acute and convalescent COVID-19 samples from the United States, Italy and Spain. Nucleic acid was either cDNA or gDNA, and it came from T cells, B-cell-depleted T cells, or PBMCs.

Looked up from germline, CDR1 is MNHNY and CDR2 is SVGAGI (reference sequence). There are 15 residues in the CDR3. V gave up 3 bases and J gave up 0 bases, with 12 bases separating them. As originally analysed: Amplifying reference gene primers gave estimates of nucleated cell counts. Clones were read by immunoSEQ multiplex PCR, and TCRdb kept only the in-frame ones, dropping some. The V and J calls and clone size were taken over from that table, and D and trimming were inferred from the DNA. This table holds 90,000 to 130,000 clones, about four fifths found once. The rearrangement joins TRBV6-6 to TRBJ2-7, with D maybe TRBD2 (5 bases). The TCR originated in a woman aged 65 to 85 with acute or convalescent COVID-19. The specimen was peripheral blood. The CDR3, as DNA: TGTGCCAGCAGTTATCGAGGGCCTTACTCCTACGAGCAGTACGTC. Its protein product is CASSYRGPYSYEQYV.